A single sample gave rise to the 23 T cell receptor beta chains below, sequenced in a study of OX40 agonist ivuxolimab in advanced cancers. Measured with immunoSEQ multiplex PCR; TCRdb has only the in-frame clones, and not every one. Of about 82,000 clones listed, roughly 80% are singletons. Sample: CD4+ or CD8+ T cells sorted from blood, taken in a trial of the OX40 agonist ivuxolimab. Receptor source: an adult with an advanced solid tumor such as melanoma, head and neck, liver or kidney cancer.

The chain recombines TRBV4-3 with TRBJ1-1; D ambiguous. Looked up from germline, CDR1 is LGHNA and CDR2 is YSLEER. V lost 0 bases to trimming and J lost 3 bases, with 5 bases between them. This CDR3 has 13 residues. The CDR3 DNA reads TGCGCCAGCAGCCAAGAGAGCGACACTGAAGCTTTCTTT. Protein: CASSQESDTEAFF.

The chain joins TRBV30 to TRBJ1-6; D uncertain. The germline CDR1 and CDR2 sequences are GTSNPN and SVGIG (reference sequence). Deletions cut 2 bases from V and 8 bases from J, with 4 bases between. CDR3 length: 11 amino acids. DNA for the CDR3: TGTGCCTGGAGTTTGGATTCACCCCTCCACTTT. As protein: CAWSLDSPLHF.

This clone has only one observation. The V gene is TRBV28, the J gene TRBJ1-2, with D maybe TRBD1 (6 bases). This CDR3 region has 14 residues. The germline V gene has CDR1 MDHEN and CDR2 SYDVKM. V dropped 4 bases and J dropped 5 bases, with 14 bases sitting between them. CDR3 residues: CASSSGALKYGYTF. The CDR3 region has the DNA TGTGCCAGCAGTTCGGGGGCGCTGAAATATGGCTACACCTTC.

The rearrangement uses TRBV4-1 and TRBJ1-6, with 10 bases identical to TRBD1. With V trimmed by 2 bases and J by 9 bases, 7 bases remained unmatched. The CDR3 is 16 residues long. Germline lookup yields CDR1 MGHRA and CDR2 YSYEKL. The CDR3 DNA sequence: TGCGCCAGCAGCCAACCTCCGGGACAGGGGAGTTCACCCCTCCACTTT. This codes for CASSQPPGQGSSPLHF.

This sequence joins TRBV7-9 and TRBJ2-3, with D possibly matching TRBD1 (5 bases). Germline V lookup: CDR1 SEHNR, CDR2 FQNEAQ (reference sequence). Trimming removed 5 bases at V and 4 bases at J, with 10 bases between. This CDR3 comprises 13 residues. This CDR3 reads CASSQKGPDTQYF. The CDR3 coding sequence is TGTGCCAGCAGCCAGAAGGGGCCAGATACGCAGTATTTT.

The V and J genes are TRBV6-1 and TRBJ2-1; D not resolved. This CDR3 contains 12 residues. The V gene lost 4 bases and the J gene lost 5 bases, with 6 bases spanning the gap. CDR1 is MNHNS, CDR2 SASEGT, per germline. CDR3 amino acids: CASSARNNEQFF. In nucleotides, the CDR3 is TGTGCCAGCAGTGCACGGAACAATGAGCAGTTCTTC.

The chain recombines TRBV5-6 with TRBJ1-6; D unresolved. The CDR3 is made up of 15 amino acids. Germline V gene data show CDR1 as SGHDT and CDR2 as YYEEEE. Trimming stripped 0 bases from V and 11 bases from J, with 15 bases between. In DNA form, the CDR3 reads TGTGCCAGCAGCTTGGCCGGACGGAACGACCCACCCCTCCACTTT. Its translation: CASSLAGRNDPPLHF.

The chain carries TRBV5-1 and TRBJ1-4, with 9 bases fitting TRBD1. Germline assignment: CDR1 SGHRS and CDR2 YFSETQ. CDR3 length: 16 residues. V gave up 4 bases and J gave up 2 bases; unmatched junction bases: 6. This CDR3 reads CASSPNGQGTNEKLFF. CDR3 DNA sequence: TGCGCCAGCAGCCCCAACGGACAGGGGACTAATGAAAAACTGTTTTTT.

Here the CDR3 DNA reads TGTGCCAGCAGCGACAGGGCTACCGGGGAGCTGTTTTTT. Protein sequence: CASSDRATGELFF. The V gene is TRBV7-6, the J gene TRBJ2-2; 7 bases line up with TRBD1. The ends lost 5 bases at V and 5 bases at J; junction bases unmatched: 2. This CDR3 contains 13 residues. From germline, CDR1 is SGHVS and CDR2 FNYEAQ.

This chain links TRBV7-9 with TRBJ2-7; D not resolved. The V and J ends lost 3 bases and 0 bases respectively, with 9 bases between them. CDR3 length equals 14 residues. Germline V gene sequence: CDR1 SEHNR, CDR2 FQNEAQ (reference sequence). The CDR3 protein is CASSFGRFSYEQYF. CDR3 nucleotides: TGTGCCAGCAGCTTTGGCAGATTCTCCTACGAGCAGTACTTC.

The genes are TRBV7-2 and TRBJ1-5, with D perhaps TRBD1 (6 bases). Germline V gene data show CDR1 as SGHTA and CDR2 as FQGNSA. The V gene lost 2 bases and the J gene lost 2 bases, with 13 bases spanning the gap. The CDR3 consists of 16 residues. The CDR3 spells CASSLSTTGRNQPQHF. CDR3 sequence (DNA): TGTGCCAGCAGCTTAAGCACTACAGGGCGCAATCAGCCCCAGCATTTT.

This clone was counted between two and nine times. The same CDR3 can be traced to other DNA sequences in this sample. The chain uses TRBV2 and TRBJ1-1; no definite D call. The V end lost 7 bases, the J end lost 1 base, and 7 bases lay between the germline ends. Per germline, CDR1 SNHLY and CDR2 FYNNEI. CDR3 length equals 12 residues. Written as DNA, the CDR3 is TGTGCCAGCAATAAGGGGAACACTGAAGCTTTCTTT. Translating gives CASNKGNTEAFF.

This clone was counted only a few times. The chain carries TRBV7-2 and TRBJ1-2, with no clear D. This CDR3 is 11 amino acids long. Trimming took 3 bases from V and 2 from J, leaving 1 base between them. Per germline, CDR1 SGHTA and CDR2 FQGNSA. The CDR3 loop reads CASSFNYGYTF. Here the CDR3 DNA reads TGTGCCAGCAGCTTCAACTATGGCTACACCTTC. Using reference TRBV7-2 and TRBJ1-2 for the parts outside the CDR3, the full variable domain is GAGVSQSPSNKVTEKGKDVELRCDPISGHTALYWYRQSLGQGLEFLIYFQGNSAPDKSGLPSDRFSAERTGGSVSTLTIQRTQQEDSAVYLCASSFNYGYTFGSGTRLTVV.

This sequence joins TRBV6-1 and TRBJ2-7; the match to TRBD1 covers 8 bases. Germline V gene data show CDR1 as MNHNS and CDR2 as SASEGT. Unmatched junction bases numbered 10, after V lost 4 bases and J lost 5 bases. CDR3 length: 15 residues. The CDR3 sequence is CASSVRGTGFHEQYF. The DNA for the CDR3 is TGTGCCAGCAGTGTTAGAGGGACAGGTTTCCACGAGCAGTACTTC.

The gene calls are TRBV9 and TRBJ2-2, with 9 bases matching TRBD1. The CDR3 has 16 amino acids. J was trimmed by 4 bases and V by 5 bases; bases with no gene match: 9. Germline CDR1 is SGDLS and CDR2 is YYNGEE. This chain's CDR3 is CASSSGTGTLTGELFF. The CDR3 coding sequence is TGTGCCAGCAGTTCTGGGACAGGGACCCTCACCGGGGAGCTGTTTTTT.

V is TRBV5-1 and J is TRBJ1-2; no definite D call. Germline loops: CDR1 SGHRS, CDR2 YFSETQ. Trimming removed 3 bases from V and 5 bases from J, with 8 bases in between. This CDR3 is built from 12 residues. The CDR3: CASSSDVYGYTF. The CDR3 coding sequence is TGCGCCAGCAGCTCAGACGTATATGGCTACACCTTC.

This chain links TRBV2 with TRBJ1-1; D might be TRBD1 (5 bases). V was cut by 7 bases and J by 5 bases, with 17 bases left in between. The CDR3 is 14 residues long. Germline CDR1 is SNHLY and CDR2 is FYNNEI. As DNA, the CDR3 is TGTGCCAGCACCGACCAAGGGGCTGGGACTGAAGCTTTCTTT. This translates into CASTDQGAGTEAFF.

The chain carries TRBV5-5 and TRBJ2-5; TRBD1 might be the D (7 bases). The germline gives CDR1 SGHKS, CDR2 YYEKEE (reference sequence). The CDR3 sequence is 16 residues long. V was cut by 1 base and J by 2 bases, with 15 bases left in between. The CDR3: CASSLLQGGAQETQYF. The CDR3 DNA reads as TGTGCCAGCAGCTTGCTCCAGGGGGGCGCACAAGAGACCCAGTACTTC.

The chain employs TRBV5-4 and TRBJ2-2; 10 positions match TRBD2. In germline, CDR1 is SGHNT, CDR2 YYREEE (reference sequence). Trimming removed 4 bases from V and 4 bases from J; junction bases left unmatched: 7. The length of the CDR3 is 16 residues. Here the CDR3 DNA reads TGTGCCAGCAGCCACATGCTAGCGGGGGCCACCGGGGAGCTGTTTTTT. Encoded protein: CASSHMLAGATGELFF.

V is TRBV7-9 and J is TRBJ1-1; D is uncertain. The CDR3 covers 15 residues. Trimming took off 1 base at V and 4 bases at J, with 13 bases between the two ends. Looked up from germline, CDR1 is SEHNR and CDR2 is FQNEAQ (reference sequence). The chain's CDR3 is CASSLGIVAGTEAFF. The CDR3 DNA follows: TGTGCCAGCAGCTTAGGGATCGTAGCGGGCACTGAAGCTTTCTTT.

V is TRBV4-1 and J is TRBJ1-6, with D hard to call. Germline V gene data show CDR1 as MGHRA and CDR2 as YSYEKL. V was trimmed by 4 bases and J by 8 bases, leaving 18 bases between them. This CDR3 is 16 amino acids long. CDR3 protein: CASSRGEALLDSPLHF. The CDR3 bases are TGCGCCAGCAGCCGTGGGGAGGCCCTCCTGGATTCACCCCTCCACTTT.

V gene TRBV10-3 combines with J gene TRBJ2-3; TRBD1 matches 10 bases. Germline V gene sequence: CDR1 ENHRY, CDR2 SYGVKD. The V segment lost 4 bases and the J segment 4 bases; nucleotides outside the gene matches: 8. The CDR3 is made up of 16 amino acids. CDR3 coding DNA: TGTGCCATCAGTGGGGGAGGGGACAGGGGAGCAGATACGCAGTATTTT. Translation gives CAISGGGDRGADTQYF.

The CDR3 region is CASSYPPGQRNQPQHF. DNA for the CDR3: TGTGCCAGCAGTTATCCCCCGGGACAGAGAAATCAGCCCCAGCATTTT. V is TRBV6-6 and J is TRBJ1-5; 7 positions agree with TRBD1. The CDR3 contains 16 residues. The germline V gene encodes CDR1 MNHNY and CDR2 SVGAGI (reference sequence). With 3 bases clipped from V and 4 bases from J, the junction kept 9 bases outside the gene matches.